The source of this T cell receptor (beta chain) is a study of metastatic and nonmetastatic thyroid tumors. Study background: Blood and tumor or nodule tissue repertoires from malignant and benign thyroid patients were compared.

Every patient was untreated before thyroid surgery. General study results and limits: Relative to benign nodules, malignant thyroid tumors were reportedly characterized by significantly elevated TCR beta diversity in blood and tumor.

This clone has a count of ten or more. Its antigen is not known. In the study's own analysis: Between-group CDR3 differences, defined by clinicopathological status, yielded a distant-metastasis classifier for papillary thyroid cancer. Via MiXCR, TCRdb re-called the PCR reads. These V and J calls derive from TCRdb rather than the authors' analysis. Of over 45,000 clones listed, roughly a quarter were seen once; the top ten hold 3% to 3.5%. V gave up 0 bases and J gave up 1 base; unmatched junction bases: 5. The CDR3 is made up of 16 amino acids. This receptor was identified in a male donor with papillary thyroid cancer or a benign thyroid nodule (not recorded which). Some clones in this sample may be carry-over from other donors' samples. The rearrangement uses TRBV12-3 or TRBV12-4 and TRBJ1-1; TRBD1 matches at 7 bases. Sequenced: blood. The CDR3 DNA sequence: TGTGCCAGCAGTTTAGCGCCTCGGACAGGGAACACTGAAGCTTTCTTT. It is translated as CASSLAPRTGNTEAFF.